The T cell receptor beta chain described here comes from a study of T cell responses to AZD1222 COVID-19 vaccine. The protocol was immunoSEQ multiplex PCR, while the TCRdb copy is restricted to in-frame clones and leaves out a portion. The sample lists around 160,000 clones, just over 90% occurring once. V lost 7 bases, J lost 7 bases, and 16 bases lay in between. The CDR3 extends over 13 amino acids. The TCR was taken from an adult in good health. The chain couples TRBV12-3 or TRBV12-4 to TRBJ1-1; TRBD1 is a possible D gene (6 bases). Sequences were derived from peripheral blood, sampled on day 0 of MenACWY control vaccination. The CDR3 DNA follows: TGTGCCAGCACCCGGGGTGGGGGCCTTGAAGCTTTCTTT. As protein: CASTRGGGLEAFF.